A single sample gave rise to the 8 T cell receptor beta chains below, sequenced in a study of T cell changes during pregnancy in multiple sclerosis. Generated by immunoSEQ multiplex PCR, the TCRdb table keeps only in-frame clones and is missing some. The sample lists 55,000 to 65,000 clones, 85% to 90% occurring once. Material: peripheral blood, obtained in the first trimester of pregnancy. The origin of the receptors is a female donor in good health, enrolled as a control in a pregnancy study.

DNA of the CDR3: TGTGCCAGCTCACCTTCCGGGACAGGGTTGAACACTGAAGCTTTCTTT. Its protein product is CASSPSGTGLNTEAFF. The chain links TRBV18 to TRBJ1-1, with 9 bases aligning to TRBD1. Losses at the gene ends were 3 bases for V and 0 bases for J; bases not matched to a gene: 5. This CDR3 comprises 16 residues. Germline loops: CDR1 KGHSH, CDR2 LQKENI.

The chain combines TRBV21-1 with TRBJ2-4; the table's D call of TRBD2 was not tested on the DNA. TRBV21-1 is classified as a pseudogene. The CDR3 has 17 residues. CDR3 amino acids: CASSFRRPRTAKNIQYF. CDR3 coding DNA: TGTGCCAGCAGCTTCCGCCGACCCCGGACTGCCAAAAACATTCAGTACTTC.

V and J are TRBV7-8 and TRBJ1-5; TRBD1 matches 7 bases. Germline V gives CDR1 SGHVS, CDR2 FQNEAQ. The CDR3 spans 22 residues. Germline trimming cut 2 bases from V and 3 bases from J; bases unmatched to any gene: 25. The CDR3: CASSLNRPKSGGKSTPNQPQHF. The CDR3 nucleotides read TGTGCCAGCAGCTTAAACAGGCCGAAGTCAGGGGGGAAAAGCACGCCCAATCAGCCCCAGCATTTT.

A single count supports this clone. The genes are TRBV7-3 and TRBJ2-1; 7 positions match TRBD1. The CDR3 extends over 16 amino acids. The J segment lost 3 bases and the V segment lost 5 bases, leaving 10 bases of the junction unmatched. The V gene's germline CDR1 is SGHTA and CDR2 FQGTGA. In nucleotides, the CDR3 is TGTGCCAGCAGCGGCGGGCTAGGGACAGACTACAATGAGCAGTTCTTC. It codes for CASSGGLGTDYNEQFF.

This clone was observed a handful of times. The V and J genes are TRBV7-8 and TRBJ1-5; no reliable D call. The CDR3 consists of 15 residues. CDR1 SGHVS and CDR2 FQNEAQ come from the germline V gene. Trimming took 1 base from V and 8 from J, leaving 15 bases between them. This chain's CDR3 is CASSLGYRGSEPQHF. The DNA for the CDR3 is TGTGCCAGCAGCTTAGGGTATCGAGGATCGGAGCCCCAGCATTTT.

The chain employs TRBV9 and TRBJ2-1; 10 positions agree with TRBD1. The length of the CDR3 is 15 residues. Germline CDR1 and CDR2: SGDLS and YYNGEE. The V segment lost 0 bases and the J segment 4 bases; nucleotides outside the gene matches: 1. The CDR3 spells CASSVEDRGYNEQFF. CDR3 DNA: TGTGCCAGCAGCGTAGAGGACAGGGGGTACAATGAGCAGTTCTTC.

The gene calls are TRBV6-5 and TRBJ1-1; D call uncertain. The V and J ends lost 6 bases and 4 bases respectively, with 6 bases between them. This CDR3 is 11 amino acids long. Germline loops: CDR1 MNHEY, CDR2 SVGAGI. In nucleotides, the CDR3 is TGTGCCAGCAGGGGCCCCACTGAAGCTTTCTTT. Amino acids: CASRGPTEAFF.

This chain links TRBV7-2 with TRBJ1-4, with D possibly being TRBD1 (6 bases). This CDR3 is 13 amino acids long. Trimming stripped 6 bases from V and 11 bases from J, with 16 bases between. Germline V gene lookup returns CDR1 SGHTA and CDR2 FQGNSA. DNA of the CDR3: TGTGCCAGCAGTCTCCGGGACATGCGGAAACTGTTTTTT. Its protein product is CASSLRDMRKLFF.